This TCR beta chain appears in the sequencing data of a study of human T cells and chemical hapten exposure (dated by TCRdb to the early 2020s). Concerning the study at large: For sensitization, 2% DPC in acetone was applied to a 2 cm by 2 cm area of upper inner arm skin. Throughout the study period of approximately 23 weeks, patients also received therapeutic DPC doses to the scalp every week. Patch testing on the upper back used Finn chambers containing 0.01% DPC, with scoring done after 6 days according to International Contact Dermatitis Research Group standards. The mostly female patient cohort included alopecia areata with under or over 50% scalp involvement, alopecia totalis and alopecia universalis. Libraries were pooled for sequencing, and per-sample TCR yields varied mainly because of small differences in library volumes within the pool. Peripheral blood TCR repertoire changes were tracked in vivo in alopecia patients during primary and secondary sensitization to the hapten diphenylcyclopropenone (DPC). Blood samples were taken from patients before sensitization (week 0) and at 2, 6 and about 24 weeks after DPC sensitization. For TCR sequencing, blood came from some 31 alopecia patients at anywhere from one to four time points (pre-sensitization, 2, 6 and 24 weeks).

As to this clonotype: The antigen it binds to is not known. No base-level quality is on record; no much larger clone is a single base apart.

Library generation was performed with RACE. The listed sequencing device is NextSeq 500. Library preparation attached unique molecular identifiers to individual cDNA molecules for quantitative, reproducible TCR counting. From each blood RNA sample, both TCR alpha and TCR beta chains were sequenced. The paper's data handling went like this. A median of roughly 99,000 TCRs per sample was observed, with a range of about 23,224 to 750,000. V, J and CDR3 annotation of the TCR reads was performed with the Decombinator software suite. For PS versus PT1 abundance plots, all samples were subsampled to the same number of TCRs (28,000). Expanded TCRs were defined as absent before sensitization and observed at least eight times at the 2-week time point. The raw public reads went through TCRdb reprocessing: fastp at Q25, MiXCR clone calling, in-frame beta chains kept. Rows matching on CDR3 protein sequence are summarized as one entry with the most common DNA and genes. The V and J calls, along with clone size, are taken from TCRdb and not from the paper's own processing. The sample table shows around 150,000 distinct CDR3 sequences, and 13% to 15% are seen once. The ten largest clones add up to 1.5% to 2% of the sample.

On the study overall, not on this receptor specifically: After repeated subsampling, the strength of the expansion versus patch-test correlation and the threshold at which it became significant changed. Expanded TCRs formed significantly more large CDR3 similarity clusters than pre-sensitization or healthy control sets, consistent with antigen-driven responses. The number of TCRs above 1 in 1000 frequency did not change with DPC sensitization; there was no evidence of global repertoire structure alterations. Because all patients had alopecia, a presumed autoimmune disease, the immune response of the patients might differ from that of healthy individuals. Patch test score was positively correlated with the number of PT1 expanded TCRs, with significance at thresholds 8, 16 and 32 but not at 4.

The sample's time point, from its label and the paper: patch test 1, 2 weeks after DPC sensitization. The treatment or condition label, as the study defines it: therapeutic diphenylcyclopropenone sensitization with weekly scalp DPC. At every patch-test visit, the blood draw took place before the patch test was put on. Patients were considered eligible if aged 18 to 70, diagnosed with alopecia and deemed suitable for DPC therapy, and patients were excluded if pregnant. Total RNA was isolated from unfractionated whole blood collected in Tempus Blood RNA tubes. Taken from the germline V gene, the CDR1 and CDR2 loops are SGHDN and FVKESK. Measured from the cysteine to the phenylalanine, the CDR3 is 14 residues long. The read is trimmed to its CDR3 DNA, 42 bases read in frame from base 1. Between the V and J ends, shortened by 1 base and 7 bases respectively, the junction contains 13 bases.

The sequencing used whole blood, collected in connection with sensitization to the hapten diphenylcyclopropenone (DPC). This clonotype was obtained from a woman under 40 with alopecia areata. Some clones in this sample may be carry-over from other donors' samples. Recombination connected TRBV14 to TRBJ2-5; the D gene lacks a confident call. Read as DNA, the sequence is TGTGCCAGCAGCCAAGTTGGAATGGGCGGGACCCAGTACTTC. This yields the protein CASSQVGMGGTQYF.